This T cell receptor (beta chain) was recorded in a study of blood T cell repertoires in COVID-19. Study details: Sources were T cells, B-cell-depleted T cells, or PBMCs; the material itself was cDNA or gDNA.

Participants' reported clinical history set cohort assignment. Before being deemed recovered, Cohort 3 donors had two negative PCRs, clearance, or symptom resolution. Under the authors' procedure: Reference gene primer amplification yielded estimated nucleated cell counts. TCRdb's table, derived via immunoSEQ multiplex PCR, lists solely in-frame clones and lacks some. That table furnishes V, J and clone size, whereas the DNA furnished D and trimming. The sample yields more than 250,000 clones, 87% seen once. Germline CDR1 and CDR2: GTSNPN and SVGIG (reference sequence). This CDR3 spans 15 amino acids. With 0 bases clipped from V and 2 bases from J, the junction kept 3 bases outside the gene matches.

Sequences were obtained from PBMCs or T cells enriched from blood (not recorded which). The V gene is TRBV30, the J gene TRBJ1-3; TRBD1 matches 8 bases. The receptor's source is a woman aged 25 to 39 who had recovered from COVID-19. Here the CDR3 reads CAWSVWTGPGNTIYF. The DNA of the CDR3 is TGTGCCTGGAGTGTCTGGACAGGGCCTGGAAACACCATATATTTT.